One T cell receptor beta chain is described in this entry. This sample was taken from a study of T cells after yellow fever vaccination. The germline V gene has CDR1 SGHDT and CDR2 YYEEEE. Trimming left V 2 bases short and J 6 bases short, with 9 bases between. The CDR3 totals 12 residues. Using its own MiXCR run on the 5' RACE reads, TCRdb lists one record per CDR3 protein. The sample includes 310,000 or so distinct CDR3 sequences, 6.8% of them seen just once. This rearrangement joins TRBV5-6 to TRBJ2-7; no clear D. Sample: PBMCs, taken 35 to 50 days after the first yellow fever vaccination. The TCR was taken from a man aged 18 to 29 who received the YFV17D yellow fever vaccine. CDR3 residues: CASSFRVGEQYV. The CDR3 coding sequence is TGTGCCAGCAGCTTCCGGGTCGGCGAGCAGTACGTC.